The clone carrying this T cell receptor (beta chain) was seen more than once but under ten times. What it binds is unknown. The CDR3 length is 15 residues. V lost 6 bases to trimming and J lost 1 base; unmatched junction nucleotides: 4. Germline values: CDR1 SNHLY, CDR2 FYNNEI. In the PCR, 60 Vbeta and 13 Jbeta primers were used. Repertoires were generated with immunoSEQ multiplex PCR, while TCRdb's copy carries only in-frame clones and drops some. The sample lists fewer than 200,000 clones, approximately 81% occurring once. This specimen belongs to a study of cytomegalovirus exposure and HLA in healthy donors. Study results and caveats: As a later analysis showed, several of the most significant clusters appeared to be linked to common viral pathogens. In a later analysis, a missense DCLRE1C variant was linked to TCR beta V- and J-gene trimming.

The specimen was PBMCs. The clonotype was recovered from a male donor in good health and CMV-seronegative. The chain employs TRBV2 and TRBJ1-5; 9 nucleotides match TRBD1. The CDR3 nucleotides read TGTGCCAGCAGGAATGACAGGGGGAGCAATCAGCCCCAGCATTTT. It encodes CASRNDRGSNQPQHF.